This TCR beta chain is drawn from a study of shared clonotypes between healthy human individuals. Repertoires were generated with immunoSEQ multiplex PCR, while TCRdb's copy carries only in-frame clones and drops some. Altogether about 2.3 million clones are present, 93% being singletons, with the ten largest covering 0.39%. J was trimmed by 4 bases and V by 5 bases; bases with no gene match: 7. Per germline, CDR1 MDHEN and CDR2 SYDVKM. This CDR3 comprises 15 residues. This sequence was found in a man aged 18 to 29 in good health. Some clones in this sample may be carry-over from other donors' samples. The sequencing input was naive CD4+ T cells from PBMCs. The subset here: CD45RA+ positively selected. This chain connects TRBV28 to TRBJ1-1, with TRBD1 identical over 10 bases. This chain's CDR3 is CASSRPTGGVTEAFF. CDR3 DNA sequence: TGTGCCAGCAGTCGACCGACAGGGGGCGTCACTGAAGCTTTCTTT.